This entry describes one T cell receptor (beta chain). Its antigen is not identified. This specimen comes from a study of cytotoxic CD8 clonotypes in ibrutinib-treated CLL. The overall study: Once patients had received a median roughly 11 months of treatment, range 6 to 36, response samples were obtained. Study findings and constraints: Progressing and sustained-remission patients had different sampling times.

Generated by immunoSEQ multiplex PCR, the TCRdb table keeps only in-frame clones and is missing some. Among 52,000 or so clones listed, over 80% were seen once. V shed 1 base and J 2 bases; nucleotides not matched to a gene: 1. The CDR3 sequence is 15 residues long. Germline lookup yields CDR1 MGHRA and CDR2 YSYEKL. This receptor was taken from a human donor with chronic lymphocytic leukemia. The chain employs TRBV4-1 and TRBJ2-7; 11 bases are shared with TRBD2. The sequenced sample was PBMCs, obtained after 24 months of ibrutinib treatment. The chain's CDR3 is CASSQGLAGTYEQYF. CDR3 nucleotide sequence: TGCGCCAGCAGCCAAGGACTAGCGGGAACCTACGAGCAGTACTTC.